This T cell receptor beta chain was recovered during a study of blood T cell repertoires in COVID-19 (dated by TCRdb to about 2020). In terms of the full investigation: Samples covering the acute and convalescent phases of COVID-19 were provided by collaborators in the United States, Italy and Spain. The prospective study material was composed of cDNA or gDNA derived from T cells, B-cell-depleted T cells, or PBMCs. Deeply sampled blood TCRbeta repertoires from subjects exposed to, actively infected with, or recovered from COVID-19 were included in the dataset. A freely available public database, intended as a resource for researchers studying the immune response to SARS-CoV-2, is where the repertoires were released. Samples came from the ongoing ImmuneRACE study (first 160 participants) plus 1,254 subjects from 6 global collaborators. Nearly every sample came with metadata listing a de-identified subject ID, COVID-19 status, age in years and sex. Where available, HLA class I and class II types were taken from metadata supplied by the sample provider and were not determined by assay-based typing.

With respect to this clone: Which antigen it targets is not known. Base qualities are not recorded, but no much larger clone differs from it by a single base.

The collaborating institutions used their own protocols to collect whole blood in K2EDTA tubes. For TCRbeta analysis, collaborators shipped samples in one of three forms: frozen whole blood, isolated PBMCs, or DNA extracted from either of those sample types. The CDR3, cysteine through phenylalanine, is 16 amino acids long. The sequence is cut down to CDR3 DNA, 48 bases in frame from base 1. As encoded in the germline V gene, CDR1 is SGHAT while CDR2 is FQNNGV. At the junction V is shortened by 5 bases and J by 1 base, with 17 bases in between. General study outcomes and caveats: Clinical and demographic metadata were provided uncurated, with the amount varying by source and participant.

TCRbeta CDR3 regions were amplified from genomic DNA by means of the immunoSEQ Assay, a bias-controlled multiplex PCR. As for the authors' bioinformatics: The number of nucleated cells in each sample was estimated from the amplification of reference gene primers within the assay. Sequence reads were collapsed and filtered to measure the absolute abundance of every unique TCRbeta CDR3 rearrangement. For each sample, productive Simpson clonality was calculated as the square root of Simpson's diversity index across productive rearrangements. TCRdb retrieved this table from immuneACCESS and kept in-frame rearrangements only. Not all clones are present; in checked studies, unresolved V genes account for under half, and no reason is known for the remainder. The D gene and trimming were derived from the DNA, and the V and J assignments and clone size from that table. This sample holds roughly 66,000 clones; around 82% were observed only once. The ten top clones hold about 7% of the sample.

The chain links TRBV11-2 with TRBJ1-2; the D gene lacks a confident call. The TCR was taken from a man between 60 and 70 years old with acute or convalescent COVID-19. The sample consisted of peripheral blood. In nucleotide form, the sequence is TGTGCCAGCAGCCAAAATTCCGGCGGAATTAACTATGGCTACACCTTC. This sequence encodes CASSQNSGGINYGYTF.